Included here is one T cell receptor (beta chain) sequence, with context. Its antigen remains unidentified. The sample is drawn from a study of graft-versus-host responses after intestinal transplantation. CDR1 is LNHDA, CDR2 SQIVND, per germline (reference sequence). The CDR3 has 19 amino acids. The J segment lost 0 bases and the V segment lost 2 bases, leaving 13 bases of the junction unmatched. Study results and limitations: Recipient marrow showed GvH clones, some seen first in ileum or blood. Early post-transplant HvG declines were associated with peak circulating GvH clone levels.

Sequencing used immunoSEQ multiplex PCR; TCRdb keeps in-frame clones, though not all of them. The top ten hold 3% to 4% of the sample, which has 90,000 to 150,000 clones, roughly 95% seen once. The receptor was isolated from a human donor who received an intestinal transplant. The source material was unstimulated CD8+ T cells sorted from spleen or lymph node cells, sampled before intestinal transplant. The rearrangement joins TRBV19 to TRBJ2-4; 7 nucleotides align to TRBD1. Written as DNA, the CDR3 is TGTGCCAGTAGTATACTACAGGGGTTGACGGGAATAGCCAAAAACATTCAGTACTTC. Its translation is CASSILQGLTGIAKNIQYF. Combining the CDR3 with reference TRBV19 and TRBJ2-4 gives the whole variable domain DGGITQSPKYLFRKEGQNVTLSCEQNLNHDAMYWYRQDPGQGLRLIYYSQIVNDFQKGDIAEGYSVSREKKESFPLTVTSAQKNPTAFYLCASSILQGLTGIAKNIQYFGAGTRLSVL.